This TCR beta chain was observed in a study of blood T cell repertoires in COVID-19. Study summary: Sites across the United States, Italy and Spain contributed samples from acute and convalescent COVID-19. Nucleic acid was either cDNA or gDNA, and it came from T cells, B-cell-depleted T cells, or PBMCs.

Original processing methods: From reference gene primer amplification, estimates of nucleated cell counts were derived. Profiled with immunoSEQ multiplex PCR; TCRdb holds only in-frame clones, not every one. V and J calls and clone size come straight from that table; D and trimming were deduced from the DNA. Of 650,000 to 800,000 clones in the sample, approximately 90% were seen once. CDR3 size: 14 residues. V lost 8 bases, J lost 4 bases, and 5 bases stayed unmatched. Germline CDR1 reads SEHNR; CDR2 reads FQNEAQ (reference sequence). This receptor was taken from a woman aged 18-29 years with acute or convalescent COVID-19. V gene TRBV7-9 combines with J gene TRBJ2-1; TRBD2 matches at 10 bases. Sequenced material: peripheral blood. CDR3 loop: CASVAGGQYNEQFF. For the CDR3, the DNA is TGTGCCAGCGTAGCGGGGGGCCAATACAATGAGCAGTTCTTC.